The entry below describes one TCR beta chain. The sample comes from a study of blood T cell repertoires in COVID-19. Study information: Acute and convalescent COVID-19 samples came from the United States, Italy and Spain. In each case, the material was cDNA or gDNA derived from T cells, B-cell-depleted T cells, or PBMCs.

In the original processing: Using reference gene primer amplification, nucleated cell counts were estimated. Sequencing used immunoSEQ multiplex PCR; TCRdb keeps in-frame clones, though not all of them. That table is the source of V, J and clone size, and D and trimming were worked out from the DNA. This table has 270,000 or so clones, roughly 89% appearing once. This CDR3 is 14 amino acids long. Germline V gives CDR1 KGHSH, CDR2 LQKENI. The V and J ends lost 2 bases and 8 bases respectively, with 12 bases between them. This receptor was taken from a woman aged 40-49 years who had recovered from COVID-19. V gene TRBV18 combines with J gene TRBJ1-4; TRBD1 is a possible D gene (6 bases). The sample was peripheral blood. The CDR3, as DNA: TGTGCCAGCTCACCAAACAGGGCCCTCGAAAAACTGTTTTTT. Its protein is CASSPNRALEKLFF. Looking up the rest from reference TRBV18 and TRBJ1-4 gives the full variable domain: NAGVMQNPRHLVRRRGQEARLRCSPMKGHSHVYWYRQLPEEGLKFMVYLQKENIIDESGMPKERFSAEFPKEGPSILRIQQVVRGDSAAYFCASSPNRALEKLFFGSGTQLSVL.